This TCR beta chain was identified in a study of blood T cell repertoires in COVID-19. The table came from immunoSEQ multiplex PCR; TCRdb's copy has only in-frame clones and leaves some out. The sample lists approximately 390,000 clones; 87% were seen once. V lost 0 bases and J lost 3, with 12 bases in between. The CDR3 is 15 amino acids. Germline V CDR1 and CDR2: SGHRS, YFSETQ. This TCR was recovered from a woman aged 60-75 years with COVID-19, enrolled during active disease. This chain joins TRBV5-1 and TRBJ1-2; TRBD1 might be the D (5 bases). Specimen: peripheral blood. The CDR3, as DNA: TGCGCCAGCAGCTTGGGTGGCTCGGGGGACTATGGCTACACCTTC. Protein sequence: CASSLGGSGDYGYTF.